These 6 T cell receptor beta chains were all obtained from the same sample, sequenced in a study of Graves' ophthalmopathy and Graves' hyperthyroidism. Amplifying from RNA transcripts, the study obtained TCR beta CDR3 regions. Investigators did first-round RT-PCR with HTBI primers, then second-round multiplex PCR. TCRdb fed the multiplex PCR reads into MiXCR, producing one record per CDR3 protein. The sample carries 600,000 to 650,000 distinct CDR3 sequences, about a fifth recorded once. Sequencing was performed on peripheral blood. All receptors come from a woman aged 18-29 years with stable Graves' hyperthyroidism. Some clones in this sample may be carry-over from other donors' samples.

This clonotype was seen more than once but under ten times. V and J are TRBV30 and TRBJ2-5; the D call may be TRBD1 or TRBD2 (5 bases each). The germline gives CDR1 GTSNPN, CDR2 SVGIG (reference sequence). Trimming shortened V by 2 bases and J by 3 bases, and 16 bases separated the two germline ends. CDR3 size: 15 residues. CDR3 nucleotides: TGTGCCTGGAGTCTCGGGGAAGGGGCCGAAGAGACCCAGTACTTC. Translation gives CAWSLGEGAEETQYF.

The chain has TRBV19 and TRBJ1-5; 8 bases align to TRBD1. Germline assignment: CDR1 LNHDA and CDR2 SQIVND (reference sequence). The CDR3 consists of 19 residues. After removal of 5 bases from V and 0 bases from J, the junction contained 15 bases not matched to a gene. Here the CDR3 reads CASSPGGGQVEYSNQPQHF. CDR3 DNA: TGTGCCAGTAGTCCCGGAGGGGGACAGGTTGAATATAGCAATCAGCCCCAGCATTTT.

Ten or more counts support this clonotype. This chain connects TRBV11-2 to TRBJ2-5; 11 bases map to TRBD2. The CDR3 runs to 16 residues. Germline V lookup: CDR1 SGHAT, CDR2 FQNNGV. J was trimmed by 1 base and V by 5 bases; bases with no gene match: 6. CDR3 nucleotide sequence: TGTGCCAGCAGCCTCGGACTAGCGGGCATCCAAGAGACCCAGTACTTC. It specifies CASSLGLAGIQETQYF. The whole variable domain, filled in from reference TRBV11-2 and TRBJ2-5, reads EAGVAQSPRYKIIEKRQSVAFWCNPISGHATLYWYQQILGQGPKLLIQFQNNGVVDDSQLPKDRFSAERLKGVDSTLKIQPAKLEDSAVYLCASSLGLAGIQETQYFGPGTRLLVL.

In nucleotides, the CDR3 is TGTGCCAGCAGTGAACAGACCATATCTCGAGAGACCCAGTACTTC. It is translated as CASSEQTISRETQYF. This chain uses TRBV2 with TRBJ2-5; D remains ambiguous. In germline, CDR1 is SNHLY, CDR2 FYNNEI. Trimming cost V 2 bases and J 4 bases, with 14 bases left between them. There are 15 residues in the CDR3.

This clonotype showed up many times. The chain joins TRBV28 to TRBJ2-7; TRBD2 agrees at 14 bases. Germline V lookup: CDR1 MDHEN, CDR2 SYDVKM. The V and J ends lost 5 bases and 1 base, in that order; junction bases with no gene match: 4. The CDR3 has 16 residues. As DNA, the CDR3 is TGTGCCAGCAGTCCGGGACTAGCGGGAGAATCCTACGAGCAGTACTTC. As protein: CASSPGLAGESYEQYF.

This chain uses TRBV10-3 with TRBJ1-2; 8 bases match TRBD1. CDR1 and CDR2 (germline): ENHRY, SYGVKD. Unmatched junction bases numbered 14, after V lost 3 bases and J lost 8 bases. This CDR3 is 16 amino acids long. The CDR3 DNA is TGTGCCATCAGTGACCTTTCCGACAGGGGAAAAGAGGGCTACACCTTC. Translating it yields CAISDLSDRGKEGYTF.